This section outlines one T cell receptor (beta chain) sequence together with its context. This CDR3 spans 17 amino acids. Germline V lookup: CDR1 SGHRS, CDR2 YFSETQ. Trimming shortened V by 6 bases and J by 6 bases, and 22 bases separated the two germline ends. The data are from a study of long-term antiretroviral therapy in people with HIV. Inclusion required at least two post-ART and at least one pre-ART PBMC samples. The run of the v3.0 immunoSEQ assay was at survey level. Using immunoSEQ multiplex PCR, the repertoire was profiled, and TCRdb retains in-frame clones only, with some absent. The repertoire holds more than 35,000 clones, with over 90% as singletons.

V gene TRBV5-1 combines with J gene TRBJ1-6, with D possibly TRBD1 on 6 matching bases. The sample here was unsorted PBMCs, taken 4.1 years after starting antiretroviral therapy. The source of this sequence is a woman aged 45-60 years with HIV. CDR3 sequence: CASTQHGAGATNSPLHF. The CDR3 DNA follows: TGCGCCAGCACTCAACACGGCGCGGGGGCCACTAATTCACCCCTCCACTTT. The whole variable domain, remainder taken from reference TRBV5-1 and TRBJ1-6, is KAGVTQTPRYLIKTRGQQVTLSCSPISGHRSVSWYQQTPGQGLQFLFEYFSETQRNKGNFPGRFSGRQFSNSRSEMNVSTLELGDSALYLCASTQHGAGATNSPLHFGNGTRLTVT.